What follows describes a single T cell receptor beta chain. The entry originates in a study of blood T cells in healthy people across ages. The CDR3 runs to 14 residues. V lost 1 base and J 6 bases, leaving 10 bases between the germline ends. The second PCR ran about 6 to 12 cycles with a sample-barcoded 5' primer and J-beta primers. TCRdb re-called the 5' RACE reads with MiXCR, one entry per CDR3 protein. Among roughly 860,000 distinct CDR3 sequences listed, 62% were seen once. The chain is built from TRBV12-3 or TRBV12-4 and TRBJ2-4; possible D gene TRBD2, 6 bases. The sequenced sample was blood. The TCR originated in a young man in good health. The CDR3 loop is CASSLVGGLNIQYF. Here the CDR3 DNA reads TGTGCCAGCAGTTTAGTGGGGGGTTTAAACATTCAGTACTTC.